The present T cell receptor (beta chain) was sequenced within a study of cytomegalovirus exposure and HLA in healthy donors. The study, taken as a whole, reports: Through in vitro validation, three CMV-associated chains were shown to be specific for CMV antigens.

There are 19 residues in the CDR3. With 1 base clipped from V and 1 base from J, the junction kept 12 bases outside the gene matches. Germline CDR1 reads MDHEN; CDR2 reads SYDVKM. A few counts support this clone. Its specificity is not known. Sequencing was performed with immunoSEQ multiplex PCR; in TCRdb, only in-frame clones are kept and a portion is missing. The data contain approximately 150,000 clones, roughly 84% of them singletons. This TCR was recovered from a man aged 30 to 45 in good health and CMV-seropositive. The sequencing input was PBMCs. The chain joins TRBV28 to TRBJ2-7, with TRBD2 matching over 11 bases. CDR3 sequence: CASSLLVPFSGRVSYEQYF. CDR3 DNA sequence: TGTGCCAGCAGTTTATTGGTTCCGTTTAGCGGGAGGGTTTCCTACGAGCAGTACTTC.